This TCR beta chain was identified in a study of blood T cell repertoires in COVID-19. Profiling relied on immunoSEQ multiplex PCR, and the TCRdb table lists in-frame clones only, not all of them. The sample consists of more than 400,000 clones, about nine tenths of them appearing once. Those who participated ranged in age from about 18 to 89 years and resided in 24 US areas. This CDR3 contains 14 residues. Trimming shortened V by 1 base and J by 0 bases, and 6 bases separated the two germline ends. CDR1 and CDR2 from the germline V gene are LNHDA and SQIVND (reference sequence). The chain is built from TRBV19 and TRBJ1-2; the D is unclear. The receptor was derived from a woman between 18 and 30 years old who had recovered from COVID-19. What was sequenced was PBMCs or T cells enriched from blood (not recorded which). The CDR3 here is CASSIAPANYGYTF. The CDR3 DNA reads TGTGCCAGTAGTATAGCTCCGGCTAACTATGGCTACACCTTC.